Listed below are T cell receptor beta chains from one sample, sequenced in a study of CD8 T cells in Susac syndrome. TCRdb re-called the immunoSEQ multiplex PCR reads with MiXCR, one entry per CDR3 protein. Of 330,000 or so distinct CDR3 sequences listed, roughly 85% are singletons. The sequencing input was CD8+ T cells from PBMCs. Source of these receptors: a human donor with multiple sclerosis. The CDR3 runs from the conserved cysteine through the conserved F or W. Each record gives: J gene, clone size, D gene, V gene, CDR3 protein, CDR3 DNA. The D gene is left open where the match is weak. Expanded clones get a size class; other rows say once, few or many, or leave the size out.

J gene: TRBJ2-7
clone size: .
D gene: TRBD2
V gene: TRBV15
CDR3 protein: CATSSPPGGVNEQYF
CDR3 DNA: TGTGCCACCAGCAGCCCTCCGGGGGGTGTGAACGAGCAGTACTTC

J gene: TRBJ1-2
clone size: .
D gene: TRBD1
V gene: TRBV9
CDR3 protein: CASSESRDRVYYGYTF
CDR3 DNA: TGTGCCAGCAGCGAAAGCCGGGACAGGGTGTACTATGGCTACACCTTC

J gene: TRBJ1-5
clone size: .
D gene: .
V gene: TRBV23-1
CDR3 protein: CASSRPAGGGGANQPQHF
CDR3 DNA: TGCGCCAGCAGTCGCCCAGCGGGGGGCGGAGGGGCAAATCAGCCCCAGCATTTT

J gene: TRBJ2-2
clone size: .
D gene: .
V gene: TRBV28
CDR3 protein: CASSLKDRDGGNTGELFF
CDR3 DNA: TGTGCCAGCAGTCTAAAAGACAGGGACGGGGGTAACACCGGGGAGCTGTTTTTT

J gene: TRBJ1-3
clone size: .
D gene: .
V gene: TRBV9
CDR3 protein: CASSVNRSSGNTIYF
CDR3 DNA: TGTGCCAGCAGCGTGAACAGGAGCTCTGGAAACACCATATATTTT

J gene: TRBJ2-1
clone size: .
D gene: .
V gene: TRBV5-8
CDR3 protein: CASSLGENGYNEQFF
CDR3 DNA: TGTGCCAGCAGCTTGGGGGAGAATGGATACAATGAGCAGTTCTTC

J gene: TRBJ2-3
clone size: once
D gene: TRBD1
V gene: TRBV28
CDR3 protein: CATTPGTGTPSTDTQYF
CDR3 DNA: TGTGCCACCACCCCGGGGACAGGGACCCCTAGCACAGATACGCAGTATTTT

J gene: TRBJ1-5
clone size: .
D gene: .
V gene: TRBV27
CDR3 protein: CASSALGRVDSQPQHF
CDR3 DNA: TGTGCCAGCAGCGCCTTGGGGAGGGTGGACAGCCAGCCCCAGCATTTT

J gene: TRBJ2-3
clone size: .
D gene: .
V gene: TRBV6-4
CDR3 protein: CASSDASTDTQYF
CDR3 DNA: TGTGCCAGCAGTGACGCGAGCACAGATACGCAGTATTTT

J gene: TRBJ2-7
clone size: .
D gene: TRBD1
V gene: TRBV3-1
CDR3 protein: CASSRGQFSYEQYF
CDR3 DNA: TGTGCCAGCAGTCGGGGACAGTTCTCCTACGAGCAGTACTTC

J gene: TRBJ2-1
clone size: .
D gene: TRBD2
V gene: TRBV6-5
CDR3 protein: CVSSSGSPLNEQFF
CDR3 DNA: TGTGTCAGCAGTAGCGGGAGCCCACTTAATGAGCAGTTCTTC

J gene: TRBJ2-7
clone size: .
D gene: .
V gene: TRBV6-2/TRBV6-3
CDR3 protein: CASSLGLLYYEQYF
CDR3 DNA: TGTGCCAGCAGCCTCGGGCTCCTTTACTACGAGCAGTACTTC

J gene: TRBJ2-3
clone size: .
D gene: TRBD2
V gene: TRBV6-5
CDR3 protein: CASSYGTSGRGWGTDTQYF
CDR3 DNA: TGTGCCAGCAGCTACGGGACTAGCGGGAGGGGTTGGGGCACAGATACGCAGTATTTT

J gene: TRBJ2-3
clone size: .
D gene: TRBD2
V gene: TRBV5-5
CDR3 protein: CASSPWAGVTTDTQYF
CDR3 DNA: TGTGCCAGCAGCCCATGGGCGGGAGTCACCACAGATACGCAGTATTTT

J gene: TRBJ2-7
clone size: few
D gene: .
V gene: TRBV28
CDR3 protein: CASSLGVEQYF
CDR3 DNA: TGTGCCAGCAGTTTAGGGGTCGAGCAGTACTTC

J gene: TRBJ1-2
clone size: few
D gene: .
V gene: TRBV27
CDR3 protein: CASSLGVNYGYTF
CDR3 DNA: TGTGCCAGCAGTTTAGGGGTTAACTATGGCTACACCTTC

J gene: TRBJ2-5
clone size: few
D gene: .
V gene: TRBV27
CDR3 protein: CASSLGLQETQYF
CDR3 DNA: TGTGCCAGCAGTTTAGGGCTCCAAGAGACCCAGTACTTC

J gene: TRBJ2-1
clone size: once
D gene: TRBD2
V gene: TRBV9
CDR3 protein: CASSVGTSGNNEQFF
CDR3 DNA: TGTGCCAGCAGCGTAGGGACTAGCGGGAACAATGAGCAGTTCTTC

J gene: TRBJ2-1
clone size: once
D gene: TRBD2
V gene: TRBV2
CDR3 protein: CASVSGSHEQFF
CDR3 DNA: TGTGCCAGCGTTAGCGGGAGCCATGAGCAGTTCTTC

J gene: TRBJ1-1
clone size: .
D gene: .
V gene: TRBV24-1
CDR3 protein: CATSEGTEAFF
CDR3 DNA: TGTGCCACCAGTGAGGGAACTGAAGCTTTCTTT

J gene: TRBJ1-1
clone size: .
D gene: .
V gene: TRBV19
CDR3 protein: CASSGWDTEAFF
CDR3 DNA: TGTGCCAGTAGTGGATGGGACACTGAAGCTTTCTTT

J gene: TRBJ1-5
clone size: .
D gene: .
V gene: TRBV25-1
CDR3 protein: CASGQPQHF
CDR3 DNA: TGTGCCAGCGGTCAGCCCCAGCATTTT

J gene: TRBJ2-7
clone size: .
D gene: TRBD2
V gene: TRBV7-2
CDR3 protein: CASSGGLAIHEQYF
CDR3 DNA: TGTGCCAGCAGCGGGGGACTAGCAATCCACGAGCAGTACTTC

J gene: TRBJ1-5
clone size: .
D gene: .
V gene: TRBV24-1
CDR3 protein: CATSDSMDQPQHF
CDR3 DNA: TGTGCCACCAGTGATTCTATGGATCAGCCCCAGCATTTT

J gene: TRBJ2-7
clone size: .
D gene: .
V gene: TRBV20-1
CDR3 protein: CSARDPGVYEQYF
CDR3 DNA: TGCAGTGCTAGAGATCCAGGGGTGTACGAGCAGTACTTC

J gene: TRBJ2-2
clone size: .
D gene: .
V gene: TRBV6-2/TRBV6-3
CDR3 protein: CASSYRYSGELFF
CDR3 DNA: TGTGCCAGCAGTTACAGATATAGCGGGGAGCTGTTTTTT

J gene: TRBJ2-7
clone size: .
D gene: TRBD2
V gene: TRBV19
CDR3 protein: CASSMRGRIYEQYF
CDR3 DNA: TGTGCCAGTAGTATGCGCGGGAGGATCTACGAGCAGTACTTC

J gene: TRBJ2-3
clone size: .
D gene: TRBD2
V gene: TRBV2
CDR3 protein: CATYAWAGGSNTQYF
CDR3 DNA: TGTGCCACCTACGCCTGGGCGGGAGGATCAAATACGCAGTATTTT

J gene: TRBJ1-1
clone size: .
D gene: .
V gene: TRBV6-2/TRBV6-3
CDR3 protein: CASSFMAEAFF
CDR3 DNA: TGTGCCAGCAGTTTCATGGCGGAAGCTTTCTTT

J gene: TRBJ1-4
clone size: once
D gene: .
V gene: TRBV28
CDR3 protein: CASSLGPDYESTNEKLFF
CDR3 DNA: TGTGCCAGCAGTTTGGGACCGGATTATGAATCAACTAATGAAAAACTGTTTTTT

J gene: TRBJ2-2
clone size: once
D gene: .
V gene: TRBV27
CDR3 protein: CASSLTSEGQTGGELFF
CDR3 DNA: TGTGCCAGCAGTCTTACCTCAGAGGGGCAGACAGGCGGGGAGCTGTTTTTT

J gene: TRBJ1-2
clone size: .
D gene: .
V gene: TRBV5-4
CDR3 protein: CASSPSAAVYGYTF
CDR3 DNA: TGTGCCAGCAGTCCCAGTGCCGCGGTTTATGGCTACACCTTC

J gene: TRBJ2-3
clone size: .
D gene: TRBD2
V gene: TRBV20-1
CDR3 protein: CSARGGGRADTQYF
CDR3 DNA: TGCAGTGCTAGGGGTGGCGGGAGGGCCGATACGCAGTATTTT

J gene: TRBJ2-7
clone size: once
D gene: .
V gene: TRBV19
CDR3 protein: CASSIVHGSYEQYF
CDR3 DNA: TGTGCCAGTAGTATCGTCCATGGCTCCTACGAGCAGTACTTC

J gene: TRBJ2-5
clone size: .
D gene: .
V gene: TRBV7-2
CDR3 protein: CASSLEIVAVLPRETQYF
CDR3 DNA: TGTGCCAGCAGCTTGGAGATAGTAGCGGTCCTTCCGCGAGAGACCCAGTACTTC

J gene: TRBJ2-7
clone size: few
D gene: .
V gene: TRBV7-2
CDR3 protein: CASSLVTGAYEQYF
CDR3 DNA: TGTGCCAGCAGCTTAGTGACAGGTGCCTACGAGCAGTACTTC

J gene: TRBJ1-1
clone size: .
D gene: .
V gene: TRBV6-2/TRBV6-3
CDR3 protein: CASSYWAANTEAFF
CDR3 DNA: TGTGCCAGCAGTTACTGGGCAGCGAACACTGAAGCTTTCTTT

J gene: TRBJ2-5
clone size: .
D gene: TRBD1
V gene: TRBV6-2/TRBV6-3
CDR3 protein: CASSYLRQGDATQYF
CDR3 DNA: TGTGCCAGCAGTTACCTTCGACAGGGGGACGCGACCCAGTACTTC

J gene: TRBJ2-2
clone size: .
D gene: .
V gene: TRBV7-6
CDR3 protein: CASSPLAEELFF
CDR3 DNA: TGTGCCAGCAGCCCGTTAGCCGAGGAGCTGTTTTTT

J gene: TRBJ1-5
clone size: .
D gene: .
V gene: TRBV29-1
CDR3 protein: CSVRPEGNQPQHF
CDR3 DNA: TGCAGCGTAAGACCTGAGGGCAATCAGCCCCAGCATTTT

J gene: TRBJ2-7
clone size: .
D gene: .
V gene: TRBV30
CDR3 protein: CAWRPPLGPDRYEQYF
CDR3 DNA: TGTGCCTGGAGGCCCCCCTTGGGGCCAGACAGGTACGAGCAGTACTTC

J gene: TRBJ2-7
clone size: .
D gene: .
V gene: TRBV20-1
CDR3 protein: CSARRPLSYEQYF
CDR3 DNA: TGCAGTGCTAGACGCCCGCTCTCCTACGAGCAGTACTTC

J gene: TRBJ2-2
clone size: .
D gene: .
V gene: TRBV28
CDR3 protein: CASSRPTGSSNTGELFF
CDR3 DNA: TGTGCCAGCAGCCGCCCTACCGGGAGTTCGAACACCGGGGAGCTGTTTTTT